Listed below are T cell receptor beta chains from one sample, sequenced in a study of cytomegalovirus exposure and HLA in healthy donors. This table comes from immunoSEQ multiplex PCR, and its TCRdb copy is limited to in-frame clones, with some not included. The repertoire has 150,000 to 200,000 clones, just under 80% of them found once; the top ten carry 4.5% to 7.5%. Sequencing was performed on PBMCs. The receptors were gathered from a woman aged 30 to 39 in good health and CMV-seropositive. Each CDR3 is given with its conserved first and last residue. A D gene is named only where the DNA matches it firmly. Size is omitted from some rows. Given values are once, few, many or a class for expanded clones.

v_call	clone_size	j_call	d_call	cdr3_nt	cdr3_aa
TRBV11-2	once	TRBJ2-3	NA	TGTGCCAGCAGCCCCCGGGTTTTCACAGATACGCAGTATTTT	CASSPRVFTDTQYF
TRBV10-3	NA	TRBJ2-6	NA	TGTGCCATCAGTGATAGGGGCGGAGCCGGCAAATCTGGGGCCAACGTCCTGACTTTC	CAISDRGGAGKSGANVLTF
TRBV5-4	NA	TRBJ2-1	TRBD2	TGTGCCAGCAGTCCGTCTAGCGGACACTACAATGAGCAGTTCTTC	CASSPSSGHYNEQFF
TRBV4-3	NA	TRBJ2-1	TRBD2	TGCGCCAGCAGCCAGGGACTAGCGGGGGACTTATACAATGAGCAGTTCTTC	CASSQGLAGDLYNEQFF
TRBV27	NA	TRBJ1-3	NA	TGTGCCAGCAGTTTATTGGGAGTTTCTGGAAACACCATATATTTT	CASSLLGVSGNTIYF
TRBV7-8	NA	TRBJ1-4	NA	TGTGCCAGCAGCTCTGACAGACCTCATCCTGAAAAACTGTTTTTT	CASSSDRPHPEKLFF
TRBV6-1	few	TRBJ2-1	NA	TGTGCCAGCATCCTCTCAGCCTACAATGAGCAGTTCTTC	CASILSAYNEQFF
TRBV11-2	NA	TRBJ2-7	NA	TGTGCCAGCAGCTACACCTACGAGCAGTACTTC	CASSYTYEQYF
TRBV7-2	NA	TRBJ2-7	NA	TGTGCCAGCAGCTTAGTCCCCCCAGGGCACCCCCCCTACGAGCAGTACTTC	CASSLVPPGHPPYEQYF
TRBV7-9	NA	TRBJ2-7	NA	TGTGCCAGCAGCGGAATCGACAGCTCCTACGAGCAGTACTTC	CASSGIDSSYEQYF
TRBV6-5	NA	TRBJ2-1	NA	TGTGCCAGCAGTTACTCGACCGACTTGTTCGATGAGCAGTTCTTC	CASSYSTDLFDEQFF
TRBV5-4	few	TRBJ1-3	TRBD1	TGTGCCAGCAGCTTGCGGACAGGTTATGGAAACACCATATATTTT	CASSLRTGYGNTIYF
TRBV28	NA	TRBJ2-3	NA	TGTGCCAGCAGTTTTGGCCAAACAGGCACAGATACGCAGTATTTT	CASSFGQTGTDTQYF
TRBV6-7	NA	TRBJ2-7	TRBD1	TGTGCCAGCAGTTCTCCAGGGGACAGGGGGCCCTACGAGCAGTACTTC	CASSSPGDRGPYEQYF
TRBV19	few	TRBJ2-7	NA	TGTGCCAGTAGTATCTCCGGGGGGCGTTACGAGCAGTACTTC	CASSISGGRYEQYF
TRBV5-1	NA	TRBJ1-1	TRBD1	TGCGCCAGCTATCGGACAGGGCCGACAACTGAAGCTTTCTTT	CASYRTGPTTEAFF
TRBV28	NA	TRBJ1-5	NA	TGTGCCAGCAGGGTAGAGGGCTACAATCAGCCCCAGCATTTT	CASRVEGYNQPQHF
TRBV5-1	NA	TRBJ2-7	NA	TGCGCCAGCAGCTATCCCTCCCAGCGGGACGAGCAGTACTTC	CASSYPSQRDEQYF
TRBV25-1	NA	TRBJ1-2	TRBD1	TGTGCCAGCGGCTACACAGGGGCCTATGGCTACACCTTC	CASGYTGAYGYTF
TRBV7-2	once	TRBJ2-2	TRBD2	TGTGCCAGCAGCTCTCCAGGGCGGGGGGCCCTCACCGGGGAGCTGTTTTTT	CASSSPGRGALTGELFF
TRBV6-5	NA	TRBJ2-3	NA	TGTGCCAGCAGTTACCGGAGCACAGATACGCAGTATTTT	CASSYRSTDTQYF
TRBV19	NA	TRBJ2-7	NA	TGTGCCAGTAGTGGCTCGGGCGGGTACGAGCAGTACTTC	CASSGSGGYEQYF
TRBV15	NA	TRBJ1-6	TRBD1	TGTGCCACCAGCAGATGGACAGGGGTGGAGTCACCCCTCCACTTT	CATSRWTGVESPLHF
TRBV10-2	NA	TRBJ2-7	NA	TGCGCCAGCAGTGGCGTTTTCGGGGAGGACGAGCAGTACTTC	CASSGVFGEDEQYF
TRBV5-1	few	TRBJ2-1	NA	TGCGCCAGCAGCTTTCGACAGACCTCAGACAATGAGCAGTTCTTC	CASSFRQTSDNEQFF
TRBV27	NA	TRBJ1-5	TRBD1	TGTGCCAGCAGTCCGAGGACAGGGGGCCCCAGCAATCAGCCCCAGCATTTT	CASSPRTGGPSNQPQHF
TRBV6-1	NA	TRBJ1-4	NA	TGTGCCAGCAGTGCCTCTTTCAATAGAGGTTTTGGCGAAAAACTGTTTTTT	CASSASFNRGFGEKLFF
TRBV9	NA	TRBJ1-6	NA	TGTGCCAGCAGCTCGCGGATTGACGGGGATTCACCCCTCCACTTT	CASSSRIDGDSPLHF
TRBV11-2	NA	TRBJ1-3	NA	TGTGCCAGCAGCCCGGGGGCTGGAAACACCATATATTTT	CASSPGAGNTIYF
TRBV6-6	NA	TRBJ2-1	TRBD1	TGTGCCAGCAGTTACCAGGGACAGGGGGACTACAATGAGCAGTTCTTC	CASSYQGQGDYNEQFF
TRBV18	few	TRBJ1-1	TRBD1	TGTGCCAGCTCATCTTACACCCCTAGGGGGCCAGTTGAAGCTTTCTTT	CASSSYTPRGPVEAFF
TRBV6-5	NA	TRBJ2-1	TRBD2	TGTGCCAGCAGTACTGCGCGGGGGGGGGAGCAGTTCTTC	CASSTARGGEQFF
TRBV27	NA	TRBJ2-1	NA	TGTGCCAGCAGTTTATCGGACTCCTCCTACAATGAGCAGTTCTTC	CASSLSDSSYNEQFF
TRBV9	once	TRBJ1-2	NA	TGTGCCAGCAGCGTCGGCGGCCTTAACTATGGCTACACCTTC	CASSVGGLNYGYTF
TRBV15	NA	TRBJ2-2	TRBD1	TGTGCCACCAGCAGAGATCGCGGCAGGGGGCGAGCGAACACCGGGGAGCTGTTTTTT	CATSRDRGRGRANTGELFF
TRBV7-7	NA	TRBJ2-3	TRBD2	TGTGCTGGCAGCTTAGCGGGGGGGGCCACAGATACGCAGTATTTT	CAGSLAGGATDTQYF
TRBV7-6	few	TRBJ2-1	TRBD2	TGTGCCAGCAGCTTAGGACTAGCGGGAGGGGGGAATGAGCAGTTCTTC	CASSLGLAGGGNEQFF
TRBV7-9	NA	TRBJ1-1	NA	TGTGCCAGCAGCAAGGATGGGGCGTCATATGAAGCTTTCTTT	CASSKDGASYEAFF
TRBV19	once	TRBJ2-7	NA	TGTGCCAGTAACCCTCGGGGTACCTCCTACGAGCAGTACTTC	CASNPRGTSYEQYF
TRBV5-1	few	TRBJ1-1	NA	TGCGCCAGCAGGCTTAGCCAAAACACTGAAGCTTTCTTT	CASRLSQNTEAFF
TRBV6-1	few	TRBJ1-1	NA	TGTGCCATCAGTGTGGGGGCGGACACTGAAGCTTTCTTT	CAISVGADTEAFF
TRBV15	once	TRBJ2-1	TRBD2	TGTGCCACCAGCAGAGATTCCAGACTAGCGGAGCTTAATGAGCAGTTCTTC	CATSRDSRLAELNEQFF
TRBV5-1	NA	TRBJ2-1	NA	TGCGCCAGCAGCTTGGCCGGGAGTGAGCAGTTCTTC	CASSLAGSEQFF
TRBV5-1	NA	TRBJ2-7	TRBD1	TGCGCCAGCAGCTTTTGGTCAGGACAGGGGTTTCAAGTCGAGCAGTACTTC	CASSFWSGQGFQVEQYF
TRBV28	NA	TRBJ1-1	NA	TGTGCCAGCGGGTTGCGGACTGAAGCTTTCTTT	CASGLRTEAFF